This TCR beta chain is from a study of shared clonotypes between healthy human individuals. Profiled with immunoSEQ multiplex PCR; TCRdb holds only in-frame clones, not every one. The sample consists of around 320,000 clones, around nine tenths of them appearing once. The sequence was collected from a young man in good health. The source material was memory CD8+ T cells sorted from blood. Subset noted: CD45RO+ cells pooled with CCR7-negative TemRA cells.

The CDR3 coding sequence is TGTGCCAGCACCCCGGGGGGGAGGGGTGAAGCTTTCTTT. It codes for CASTPGGRGEAFF. V usage is TRBV27 and J usage is TRBJ1-1; maybe TRBD1 (5 bases). The CDR3 covers 13 residues. The V and J ends lost 7 bases and 7 bases respectively, with 16 bases between them. In germline, CDR1 is MNHEY, CDR2 SMNVEV (reference sequence).